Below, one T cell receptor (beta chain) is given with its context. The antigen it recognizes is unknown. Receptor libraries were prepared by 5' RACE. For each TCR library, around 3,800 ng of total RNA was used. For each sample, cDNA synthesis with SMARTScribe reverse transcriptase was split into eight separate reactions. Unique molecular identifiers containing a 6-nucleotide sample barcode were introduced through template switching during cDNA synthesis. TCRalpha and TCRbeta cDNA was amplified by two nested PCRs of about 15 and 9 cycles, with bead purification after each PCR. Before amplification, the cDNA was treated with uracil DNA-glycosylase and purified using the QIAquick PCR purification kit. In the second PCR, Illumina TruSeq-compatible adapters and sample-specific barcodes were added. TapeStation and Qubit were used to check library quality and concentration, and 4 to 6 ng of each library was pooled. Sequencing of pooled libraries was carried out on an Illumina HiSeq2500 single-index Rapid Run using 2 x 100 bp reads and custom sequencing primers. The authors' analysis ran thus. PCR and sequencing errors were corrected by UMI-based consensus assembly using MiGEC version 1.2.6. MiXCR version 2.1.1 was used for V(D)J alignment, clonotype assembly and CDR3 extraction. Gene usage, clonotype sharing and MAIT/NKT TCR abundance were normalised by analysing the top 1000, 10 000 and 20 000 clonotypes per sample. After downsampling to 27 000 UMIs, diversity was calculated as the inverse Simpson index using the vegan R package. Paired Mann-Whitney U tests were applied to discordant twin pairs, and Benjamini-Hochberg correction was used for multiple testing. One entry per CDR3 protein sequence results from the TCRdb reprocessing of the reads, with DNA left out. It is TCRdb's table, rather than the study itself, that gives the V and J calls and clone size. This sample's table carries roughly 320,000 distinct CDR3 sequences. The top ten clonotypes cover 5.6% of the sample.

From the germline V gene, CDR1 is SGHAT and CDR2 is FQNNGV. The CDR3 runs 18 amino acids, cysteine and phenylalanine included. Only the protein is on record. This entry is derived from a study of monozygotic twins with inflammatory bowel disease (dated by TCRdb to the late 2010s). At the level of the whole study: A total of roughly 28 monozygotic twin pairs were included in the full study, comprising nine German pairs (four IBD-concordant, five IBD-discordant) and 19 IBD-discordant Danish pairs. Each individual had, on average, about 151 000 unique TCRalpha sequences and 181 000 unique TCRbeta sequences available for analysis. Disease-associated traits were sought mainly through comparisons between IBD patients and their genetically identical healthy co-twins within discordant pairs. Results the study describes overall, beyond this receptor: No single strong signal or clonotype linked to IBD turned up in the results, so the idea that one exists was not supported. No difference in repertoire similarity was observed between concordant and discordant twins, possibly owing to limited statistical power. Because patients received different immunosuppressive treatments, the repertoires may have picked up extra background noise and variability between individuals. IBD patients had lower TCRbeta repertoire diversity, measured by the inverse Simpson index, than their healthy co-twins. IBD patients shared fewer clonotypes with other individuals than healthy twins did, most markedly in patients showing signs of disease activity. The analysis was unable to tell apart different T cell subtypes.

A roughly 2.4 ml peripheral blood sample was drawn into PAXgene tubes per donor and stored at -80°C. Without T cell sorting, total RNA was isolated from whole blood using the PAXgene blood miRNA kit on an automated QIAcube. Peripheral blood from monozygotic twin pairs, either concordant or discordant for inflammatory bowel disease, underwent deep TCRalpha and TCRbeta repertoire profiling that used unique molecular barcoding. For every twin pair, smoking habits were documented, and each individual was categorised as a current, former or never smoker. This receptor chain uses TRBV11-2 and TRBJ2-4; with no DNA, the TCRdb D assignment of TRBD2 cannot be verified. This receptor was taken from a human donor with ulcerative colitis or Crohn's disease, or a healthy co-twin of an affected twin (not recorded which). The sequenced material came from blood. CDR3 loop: CASSLTYGTTLAKNIQYF.